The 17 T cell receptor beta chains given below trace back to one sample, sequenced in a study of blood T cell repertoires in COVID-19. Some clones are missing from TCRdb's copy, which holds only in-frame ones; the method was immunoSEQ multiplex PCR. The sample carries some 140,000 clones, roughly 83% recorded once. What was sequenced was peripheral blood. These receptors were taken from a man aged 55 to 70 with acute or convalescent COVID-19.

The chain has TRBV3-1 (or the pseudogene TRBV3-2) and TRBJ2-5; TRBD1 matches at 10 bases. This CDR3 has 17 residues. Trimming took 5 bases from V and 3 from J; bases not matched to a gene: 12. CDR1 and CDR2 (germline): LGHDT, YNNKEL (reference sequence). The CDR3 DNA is TGTGCCAGCAGCGACCAGACGGACAGGGGGTTAGAAGAGACCCAGTACTTC. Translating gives CASSDQTDRGLEETQYF.

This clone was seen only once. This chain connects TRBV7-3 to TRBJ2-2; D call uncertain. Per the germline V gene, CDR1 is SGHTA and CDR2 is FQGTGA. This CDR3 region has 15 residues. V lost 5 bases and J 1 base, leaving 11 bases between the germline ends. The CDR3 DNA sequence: TGTGCCAGCAGCCCCGGGTTCGGGAACACCGGGGAGCTGTTTTTT. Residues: CASSPGFGNTGELFF.

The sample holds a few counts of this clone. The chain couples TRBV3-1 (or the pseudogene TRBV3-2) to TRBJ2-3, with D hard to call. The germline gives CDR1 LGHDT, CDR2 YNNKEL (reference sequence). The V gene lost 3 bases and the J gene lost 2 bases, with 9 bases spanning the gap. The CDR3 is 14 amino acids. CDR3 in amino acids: CASSHGRNTDTQYF. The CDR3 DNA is TGTGCCAGCAGCCATGGCAGAAACACAGATACGCAGTATTTT.

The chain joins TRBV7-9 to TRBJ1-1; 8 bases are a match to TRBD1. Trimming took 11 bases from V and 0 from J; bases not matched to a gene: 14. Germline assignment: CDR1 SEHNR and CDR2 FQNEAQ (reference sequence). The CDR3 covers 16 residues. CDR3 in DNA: TGTGCCTTACTAGGGGGGACAGGAGTGCTGAACACTGAAGCTTTCTTT. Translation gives CALLGGTGVLNTEAFF.

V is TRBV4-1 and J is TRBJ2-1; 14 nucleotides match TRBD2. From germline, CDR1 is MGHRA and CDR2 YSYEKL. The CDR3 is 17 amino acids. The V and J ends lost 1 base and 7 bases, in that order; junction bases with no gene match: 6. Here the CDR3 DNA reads TGCGCCAGCAGCCAAGGAGAGGGACTAGCGGGAGAAAATGAGCAGTTCTTC. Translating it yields CASSQGEGLAGENEQFF.

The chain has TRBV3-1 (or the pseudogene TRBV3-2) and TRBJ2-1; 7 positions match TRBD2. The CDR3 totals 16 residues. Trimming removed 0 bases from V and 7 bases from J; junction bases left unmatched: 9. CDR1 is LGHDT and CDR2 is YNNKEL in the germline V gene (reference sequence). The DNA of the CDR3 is TGTGCCAGCAGCCAAGAGCGGACTAGTACTCGGAATGAGCAGTTCTTC. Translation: CASSQERTSTRNEQFF.

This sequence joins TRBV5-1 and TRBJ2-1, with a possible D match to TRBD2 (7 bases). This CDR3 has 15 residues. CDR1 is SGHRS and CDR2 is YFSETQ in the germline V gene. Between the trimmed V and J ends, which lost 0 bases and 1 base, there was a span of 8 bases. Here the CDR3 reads CASSLEGGSYNEQFF. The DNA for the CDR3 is TGCGCCAGCAGCTTGGAGGGGGGGTCCTACAATGAGCAGTTCTTC.

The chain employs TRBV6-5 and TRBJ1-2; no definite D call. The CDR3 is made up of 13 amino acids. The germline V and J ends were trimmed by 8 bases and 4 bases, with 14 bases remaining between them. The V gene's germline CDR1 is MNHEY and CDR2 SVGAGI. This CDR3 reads CASALEIGYGYTF. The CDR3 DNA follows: TGTGCCAGCGCACTCGAAATCGGCTATGGCTACACCTTC.

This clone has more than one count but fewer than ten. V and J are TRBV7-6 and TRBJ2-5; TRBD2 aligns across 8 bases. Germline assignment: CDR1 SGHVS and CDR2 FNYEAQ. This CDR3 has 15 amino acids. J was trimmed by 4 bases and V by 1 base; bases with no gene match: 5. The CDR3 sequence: CASSLGRGGPETQYF. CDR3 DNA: TGTGCCAGCAGCTTAGGTCGGGGGGGCCCAGAGACCCAGTACTTC.

CDR3 amino acids: CASSQVLAPGNTIYF. Here the CDR3 DNA reads TGCGCCAGCAGCCAAGTCCTGGCACCTGGAAACACCATATATTTT. This chain connects TRBV4-1 to TRBJ1-3; the D is unclear. Germline lookup yields CDR1 MGHRA and CDR2 YSYEKL. The CDR3 covers 15 residues. V lost 1 base, J lost 2 bases, and 9 bases lay in between.

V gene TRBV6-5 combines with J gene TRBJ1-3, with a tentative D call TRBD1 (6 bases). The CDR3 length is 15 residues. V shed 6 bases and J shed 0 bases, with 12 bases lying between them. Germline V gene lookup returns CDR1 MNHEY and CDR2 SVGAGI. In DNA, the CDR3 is TGTGCCAGCAGGTCGACAGGCTCCTCTGGAAACACCATATATTTT. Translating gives CASRSTGSSGNTIYF.

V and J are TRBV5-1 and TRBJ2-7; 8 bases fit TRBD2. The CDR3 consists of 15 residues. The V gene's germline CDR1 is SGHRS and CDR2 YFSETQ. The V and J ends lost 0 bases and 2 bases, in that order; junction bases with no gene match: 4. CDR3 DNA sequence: TGCGCCAGCAGCTTGGTTTTAGCGGGGACCTACGAGCAGTACTTC. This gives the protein CASSLVLAGTYEQYF.

The CDR3 DNA is TGTGCCAGCAGCGAGAGACTAGCGGGAGGCATAGAGACCCAGTACTTC. This codes for CASSERLAGGIETQYF. This chain connects TRBV5-4 to TRBJ2-5; 13 nucleotides agree with TRBD2. Germline V gene lookup returns CDR1 SGHNT and CDR2 YYREEE (reference sequence). J gave up 4 bases and V 4 bases, and 7 bases lay outside the gene matches. The CDR3 length is 16 residues.

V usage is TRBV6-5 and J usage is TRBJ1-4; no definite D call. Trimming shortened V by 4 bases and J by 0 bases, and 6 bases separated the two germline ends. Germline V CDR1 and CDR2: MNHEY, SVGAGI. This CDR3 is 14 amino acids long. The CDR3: CASSSRSTNEKLFF. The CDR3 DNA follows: TGTGCCAGCAGTTCTCGGTCAACTAATGAAAAACTGTTTTTT.

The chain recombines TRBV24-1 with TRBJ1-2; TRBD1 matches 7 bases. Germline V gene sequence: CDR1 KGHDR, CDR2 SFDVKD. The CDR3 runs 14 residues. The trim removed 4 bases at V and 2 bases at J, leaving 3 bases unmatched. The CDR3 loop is CATSDPGQNYGYTF. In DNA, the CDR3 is TGTGCCACCAGTGACCCGGGACAGAACTATGGCTACACCTTC.

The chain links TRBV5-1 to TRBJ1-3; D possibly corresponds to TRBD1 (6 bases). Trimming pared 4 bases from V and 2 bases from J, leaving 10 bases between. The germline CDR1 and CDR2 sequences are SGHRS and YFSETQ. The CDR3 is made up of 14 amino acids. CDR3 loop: CASSPQGTGNTIYF. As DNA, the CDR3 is TGCGCCAGCAGCCCTCAGGGGACTGGAAACACCATATATTTT. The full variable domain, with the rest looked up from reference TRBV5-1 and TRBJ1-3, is KAGVTQTPRYLIKTRGQQVTLSCSPISGHRSVSWYQQTPGQGLQFLFEYFSETQRNKGNFPGRFSGRQFSNSRSEMNVSTLELGDSALYLCASSPQGTGNTIYFGEGSWLTVV.

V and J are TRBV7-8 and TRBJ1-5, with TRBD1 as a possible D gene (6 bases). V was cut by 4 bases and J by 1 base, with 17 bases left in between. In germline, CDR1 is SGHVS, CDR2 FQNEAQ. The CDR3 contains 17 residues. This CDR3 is CASSSGVSGQSNQPQHF. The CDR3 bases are TGTGCCAGCAGCTCCGGAGTGTCCGGACAGAGCAATCAGCCCCAGCATTTT.